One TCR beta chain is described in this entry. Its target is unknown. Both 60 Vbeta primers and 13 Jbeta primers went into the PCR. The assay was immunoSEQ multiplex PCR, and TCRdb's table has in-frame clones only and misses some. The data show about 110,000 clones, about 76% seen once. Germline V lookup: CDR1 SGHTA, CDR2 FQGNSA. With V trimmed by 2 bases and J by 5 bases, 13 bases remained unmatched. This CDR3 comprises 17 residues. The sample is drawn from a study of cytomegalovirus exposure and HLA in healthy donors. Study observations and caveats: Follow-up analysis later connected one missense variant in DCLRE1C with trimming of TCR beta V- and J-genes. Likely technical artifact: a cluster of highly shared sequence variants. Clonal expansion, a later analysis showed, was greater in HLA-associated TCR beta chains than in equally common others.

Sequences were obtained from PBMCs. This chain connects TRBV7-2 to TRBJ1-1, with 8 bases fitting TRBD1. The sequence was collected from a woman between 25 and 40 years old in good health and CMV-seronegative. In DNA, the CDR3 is TGTGCCAGCAGCTTATTTGGTGTCAGGGGGCTAAGAACTGAAGCTTTCTTT. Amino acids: CASSLFGVRGLRTEAFF.